This is a list of T cell receptor beta chains from one sample in a study of cytomegalovirus exposure and HLA in healthy donors. Clones were sequenced by immunoSEQ multiplex PCR, and TCRdb holds only the in-frame ones, with some missing. In the table there are 150,000 to 200,000 clones, 75% to 85% of which are singletons. The sample taken for sequencing was PBMCs. Receptors originate from a male donor in good health and CMV-seropositive. Both conserved end residues are part of each CDR3. A D gene is named only where the DNA matches it firmly. The size entry is marked missing in some rows and otherwise reads once, few, many or a size class.

j_gene	len	v_gene	d_gene	abundance	CDR3nt	CDR3aa
TRBJ1-1	13	TRBV19	-	-	TGTGCCAGTAGTATGGGCCCCGGGGCTGAAGCTTTCTTT	CASSMGPGAEAFF
TRBJ1-5	17	TRBV19	TRBD1	-	TGTGCCAGTTCCCCTTCGGGACAGGGTTATATTTCGCAGCCCCAGCATTTT	CASSPSGQGYISQPQHF
TRBJ2-2	17	TRBV27	-	-	TGTGCCAGCAGTTTACTCCTGGGGGCGGGCCCTAGCGGGGAGCTGTTTTTT	CASSLLLGAGPSGELFF
TRBJ2-7	15	TRBV4-1	TRBD2	few	TGCGCCAGCAGCCCGCCCACTAGCGGCACCTACGAGCAGTACTTC	CASSPPTSGTYEQYF
TRBJ2-7	14	TRBV15	TRBD2	-	TGTGCCACCAGCACTCTAGCGGGGGTCGGCGAGCAGTACTTC	CATSTLAGVGEQYF
TRBJ2-1	14	TRBV29-1	TRBD1	-	TGCAGCGTCTCCCGGGACAGGGGCCTCACCGAGCAGTTCTTC	CSVSRDRGLTEQFF
TRBJ1-1	14	TRBV5-1	TRBD1	-	TGCGCCAGTCGACTTGACAGGGGGCAAACTGAAGCTTTCTTT	CASRLDRGQTEAFF
TRBJ1-1	14	TRBV6-1	-	-	TGTGCCAGCAGTACCCTCGGTTCGAACACTGAAGCTTTCTTT	CASSTLGSNTEAFF
TRBJ1-2	14	TRBV6-5	-	-	TGTGCCAGCAGTTACTCGATGGGGGGGGGTGGCTACACCTTC	CASSYSMGGGGYTF
TRBJ2-5	19	TRBV19	TRBD2	-	TGTGCCAGTTTTATAGTATACCGGACTAGCGGGGGGGCCTGGGAGACCCAGTACTTC	CASFIVYRTSGGAWETQYF
TRBJ2-7	15	TRBV7-3	-	-	TGTGCCAGCAGCTTAACTCCCGGGAGTTCCTACGAGCAGTACTTC	CASSLTPGSSYEQYF
TRBJ1-4	14	TRBV6-1	TRBD1	-	TGTGCCAGCAGTGAAGGGACAGGGGTTGAAAAACTGTTTTTT	CASSEGTGVEKLFF
TRBJ2-2	15	TRBV5-1	TRBD1	-	TGCGCCAGCAGCATCGGACAGGGCGTCGCCGGGGAGCTGTTTTTT	CASSIGQGVAGELFF
TRBJ2-3	14	TRBV5-8	-	-	TGTGCCAGCAGCTTCGGGATGAGCACAGATACGCAGTATTTT	CASSFGMSTDTQYF
TRBJ1-2	15	TRBV5-4	-	-	TGTGCCAGCAGCTCACCCCTCTCGGGGATCCATGGCTACACCTTC	CASSSPLSGIHGYTF
TRBJ2-7	15	TRBV5-1	-	-	TGCGCCAGCAGCTATTCGGCGGGGTCCTCCTACGAGCAGTACTTC	CASSYSAGSSYEQYF
TRBJ2-3	17	TRBV2	TRBD2	-	TGTGCCAGCAGTCCCCGGGGGGGGACTAGCGTAACAGATACGCAGTATTTT	CASSPRGGTSVTDTQYF
TRBJ2-5	15	TRBV15	TRBD1	-	TGTGCCACCAGCTCCCGGGACAGGGAGGGGGAGACCCAGTACTTC	CATSSRDREGETQYF
TRBJ1-2	14	TRBV4-1	-	-	TGCGCCAGCAGCACCCACCAGGGGAACTATGGCTACACCTTC	CASSTHQGNYGYTF
TRBJ1-6	14	TRBV19	-	-	TGTGCCAGTAGGCCAGGCCCTTGGGATTCACCCCTCCACTTT	CASRPGPWDSPLHF
TRBJ2-7	12	TRBV2	-	-	TGTGCCAGCAGTGGATCAGGGTACGAGCAGTACTTC	CASSGSGYEQYF
TRBJ1-2	13	TRBV6-5	-	few	TGTGCCAGCAGACTACAGGGCCACTATGGCTACACCTTC	CASRLQGHYGYTF
TRBJ1-5	14	TRBV5-1	-	-	TGCGCCAGCAGCTTGGAGGGGGGGCATCAGCCCCAGCATTTT	CASSLEGGHQPQHF
TRBJ2-6	13	TRBV6-1	-	few	TGTGCCAGCGGCTTCTCCGGGGCCAACGTCCTGACTTTC	CASGFSGANVLTF
TRBJ2-3	14	TRBV4-3	TRBD2	-	TGCGCCAGCATCCCTGGGAGGGGAACAGATACGCAGTATTTT	CASIPGRGTDTQYF
TRBJ1-3	14	TRBV7-2	-	-	TGTGCCAGCAGCTACGTGCGTGACAGAAACACCATATATTTT	CASSYVRDRNTIYF
TRBJ2-2	15	TRBV7-7	TRBD1	few	TGTGCTAGCAGCCTGGACAGGGCGAACACCGGGGAGCTGTTTTTT	CASSLDRANTGELFF